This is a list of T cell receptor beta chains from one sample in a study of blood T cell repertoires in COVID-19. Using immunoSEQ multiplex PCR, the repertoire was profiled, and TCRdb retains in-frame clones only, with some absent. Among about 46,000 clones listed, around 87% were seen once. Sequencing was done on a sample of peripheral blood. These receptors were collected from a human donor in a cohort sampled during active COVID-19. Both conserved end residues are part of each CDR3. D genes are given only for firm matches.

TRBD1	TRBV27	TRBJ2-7	CASSRGPYEQYF
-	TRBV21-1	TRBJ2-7	CASSKRLDSPYEQYF
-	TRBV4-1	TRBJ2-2	CASSQAFRDTGELFF
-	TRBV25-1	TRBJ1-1	CASSDRSTEAFF
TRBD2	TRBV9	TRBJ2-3	CASSGRLAGGRTDTQYF
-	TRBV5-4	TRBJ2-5	CASSVWSGSLQETQYF
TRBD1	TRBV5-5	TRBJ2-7	CASSLAQGVTYEQYF
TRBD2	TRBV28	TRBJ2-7	CASSSTSGRVGQYF
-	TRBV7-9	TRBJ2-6	CASSLVRGSGANVLTF
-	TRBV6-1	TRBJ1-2	CASSEAGVDGYTF
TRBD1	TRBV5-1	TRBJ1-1	CASSLNRGLNTEAFF
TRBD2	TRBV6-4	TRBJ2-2	CASNPGGRLNTGELFF
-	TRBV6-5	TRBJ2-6	CASGTGAGANVLTF
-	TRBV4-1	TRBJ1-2	CASSHPSGSGYTF
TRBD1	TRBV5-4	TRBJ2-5	CASRTDRGRQTQYF
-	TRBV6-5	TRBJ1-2	CASSPLQGLSGYTF
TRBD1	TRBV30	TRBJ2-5	CAWSGDRGETQYF
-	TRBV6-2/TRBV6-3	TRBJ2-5	CASSRGLGETQYF
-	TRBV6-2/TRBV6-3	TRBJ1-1	CASSYLISRGSTEAFF
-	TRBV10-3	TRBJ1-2	CAINLNSSYGYTF
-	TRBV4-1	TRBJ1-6	CASSGGGSGNSPLHF
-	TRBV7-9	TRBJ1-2	CASSSSDTMEGLNYGYTF
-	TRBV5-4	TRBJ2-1	CASSLGTGNEQFF
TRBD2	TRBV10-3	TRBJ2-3	CAIQGLAGTDTQYF
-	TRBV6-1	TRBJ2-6	CASSEDNSGANVLTF
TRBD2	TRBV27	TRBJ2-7	CASRPGGLAGNYEQYF